This TCR beta chain was identified during a study of cytotoxic CD8 clonotypes in ibrutinib-treated CLL. Across the study: Productive templates per sample averaged roughly 230,000; productive rearrangements, 80,000 to 95,000. Findings and caveats of the study: Increased clonality at ibrutinib response gave way to a return toward baseline at progression. Baseline levels of clonality went above those of age-matched healthy donors and moved with circulating CD8+ T-cell counts. Rare overall, public clonotypes shrank or held steady under therapy.

Sequenced by immunoSEQ multiplex PCR; TCRdb stores in-frame clones only, minus some. The sample carries about 160,000 clones, about 80% recorded once. Germline V gene lookup returns CDR1 MNHNY and CDR2 SVGAGI (reference sequence). J gave up 7 bases and V 5 bases, and 8 bases lay outside the gene matches. The CDR3 is 13 residues long. Remarks on this clone: What it binds is not known.

The source of this sequence is a human donor with chronic lymphocytic leukemia. V usage is TRBV6-6 and J usage is TRBJ2-7; 7 positions match TRBD1. The sample consisted of PBMCs, taken after 12 months of ibrutinib treatment. CDR3 sequence (DNA): TGTGCCAGCAGTCCTACAGGGGTGGGGGAGCAGTACTTC. Protein: CASSPTGVGEQYF.